Listed below are T cell receptor beta chains from one sample, sequenced in a study of blood T cell repertoires in COVID-19. Assay used: immunoSEQ multiplex PCR; TCRdb lists only in-frame clones, some missing. The sample lists nearly 250,000 clones, approximately 82% occurring once. The specimen sequenced was peripheral blood. The receptor source for this set is a woman over 75 with acute or convalescent COVID-19. Each CDR3 is given with its conserved first and last residue. D genes are given only for firm matches. Clone size is stated in some rows and not others, as once, few, many or a class when expanded.

cdr3_aa: CASSSATITGGTGAGELFF
cdr3_nt: TGTGCCAGCTCATCCGCCACAATAACAGGGGGCACGGGCGCCGGGGAGCTGTTTTTT
j_call: TRBJ2-2
d_call: TRBD1
clone_size: .
v_call: TRBV18

cdr3_aa: CASSEGTGIGSPLHF
cdr3_nt: TGTGCCAGCAGTGAGGGGACAGGTATCGGTTCACCCCTCCACTTT
j_call: TRBJ1-6
d_call: TRBD1
clone_size: .
v_call: TRBV6-4

cdr3_aa: CASSTGKNTEAFF
cdr3_nt: TGTGCCAGTAGTACCGGGAAGAACACTGAAGCTTTCTTT
j_call: TRBJ1-1
d_call: .
clone_size: .
v_call: TRBV19

cdr3_aa: CATSRVGSRARGELFF
cdr3_nt: TGTGCCACCAGCAGAGTAGGCAGCAGGGCCCGTGGGGAGCTGTTTTTT
j_call: TRBJ2-2
d_call: .
clone_size: .
v_call: TRBV15

cdr3_aa: CASSKVRTSSQETQYF
cdr3_nt: TGTGCCAGCAGCAAAGTTAGGACTAGCAGCCAAGAGACCCAGTACTTC
j_call: TRBJ2-5
d_call: .
clone_size: .
v_call: TRBV21-1

cdr3_aa: CASSRAGQGDEKLFF
cdr3_nt: TGTGCCAGCAGCCGAGCAGGACAGGGGGATGAAAAACTGTTTTTT
j_call: TRBJ1-4
d_call: TRBD1
clone_size: .
v_call: TRBV6-6

cdr3_aa: CASSLRGGRGETQYF
cdr3_nt: TGTGCCAGCAGCTTACGCGGGGGGCGAGGAGAGACCCAGTACTTC
j_call: TRBJ2-5
d_call: TRBD2
clone_size: .
v_call: TRBV6-2/TRBV6-3

cdr3_aa: CASSFTPGASGGVRDIQYF
cdr3_nt: TGTGCCAGCAGCTTCACCCCCGGGGCTAGCGGGGGGGTCAGGGACATTCAGTACTTC
j_call: TRBJ2-4
d_call: TRBD2
clone_size: once
v_call: TRBV7-2

cdr3_aa: CASSYRQGTETQYF
cdr3_nt: TGTGCCAGCAGCTATCGACAGGGGACGGAGACCCAGTACTTC
j_call: TRBJ2-5
d_call: TRBD1
clone_size: .
v_call: TRBV5-6

cdr3_aa: CASTSQGTDYGYTF
cdr3_nt: TGTGCCAGCACCTCCCAGGGGACAGACTATGGCTACACCTTC
j_call: TRBJ1-2
d_call: TRBD1
clone_size: .
v_call: TRBV28

cdr3_aa: CASSITSGGDTGELFF
cdr3_nt: TGTGCCAGCAGCATTACTAGCGGGGGAGACACCGGGGAGCTGTTTTTT
j_call: TRBJ2-2
d_call: TRBD2
clone_size: .
v_call: TRBV7-2

cdr3_aa: CASSYIGRVRTEAFF
cdr3_nt: TGTGCCAGCAGTTACATCGGGAGGGTAAGAACTGAAGCTTTCTTT
j_call: TRBJ1-1
d_call: .
clone_size: .
v_call: TRBV6-2/TRBV6-3

cdr3_aa: CASTGTGYEQYF
cdr3_nt: TGTGCCAGCACCGGGACAGGCTACGAGCAGTACTTC
j_call: TRBJ2-7
d_call: TRBD1
clone_size: .
v_call: TRBV6-5

cdr3_aa: CASSETGGGGTEAFF
cdr3_nt: TGTGCCAGCAGTGAGACAGGGGGCGGGGGCACTGAAGCTTTCTTT
j_call: TRBJ1-1
d_call: TRBD1
clone_size: once
v_call: TRBV25-1

cdr3_aa: CASSFRGQPQHF
cdr3_nt: TGTGCCAGCAGCTTTAGGGGGCAGCCCCAGCATTTT
j_call: TRBJ1-5
d_call: .
clone_size: .
v_call: TRBV5-6

cdr3_aa: CASSPRTGPYYNEQFF
cdr3_nt: TGTGCCAGCAGCCCGAGGACAGGGCCATACTACAATGAGCAGTTCTTC
j_call: TRBJ2-1
d_call: TRBD1
clone_size: .
v_call: TRBV5-6

cdr3_aa: CASSQVGLGRSGGSGNTIYF
cdr3_nt: TGTGCCAGCAGCCAAGTGGGGCTCGGCAGGTCCGGGGGCTCTGGAAACACCATATATTTT
j_call: TRBJ1-3
d_call: .
clone_size: .
v_call: TRBV4-2

cdr3_aa: CASSAGVAGEYEQYF
cdr3_nt: TGTGCCAGCAGTGCCGGGGTAGCGGGAGAATACGAGCAGTACTTC
j_call: TRBJ2-7
d_call: TRBD2
clone_size: .
v_call: TRBV6-2/TRBV6-3

cdr3_aa: CASRKTGLGTEAFF
cdr3_nt: TGTGCCAGCCGAAAAACAGGGCTGGGGACTGAAGCTTTCTTT
j_call: TRBJ1-1
d_call: .
clone_size: .
v_call: TRBV13

cdr3_aa: CASSPRRTVTNTEAFF
cdr3_nt: TGTGCCAGCAGCCCTAGAAGGACAGTTACGAACACTGAAGCTTTCTTT
j_call: TRBJ1-1
d_call: .
clone_size: .
v_call: TRBV5-4

cdr3_aa: CASSPPLLGLSYEQFF
cdr3_nt: TGTGCCAGCAGCCCACCGCTACTGGGACTTAGCTATGAGCAGTTCTTC
j_call: TRBJ2-1
d_call: .
clone_size: few
v_call: TRBV11-2

cdr3_aa: CASSPGQGPYEQYF
cdr3_nt: TGTGCCAGCTCACCAGGACAGGGGCCCTACGAGCAGTACTTC
j_call: TRBJ2-7
d_call: TRBD1
clone_size: .
v_call: TRBV18

cdr3_aa: CASSRTSGDYEQYF
cdr3_nt: TGCGCCAGCAGTAGGACTAGCGGGGACTACGAGCAGTACTTC
j_call: TRBJ2-7
d_call: TRBD2
clone_size: .
v_call: TRBV4-1

cdr3_aa: CSVGGNNEQFF
cdr3_nt: TGCAGCGTTGGCGGGAACAATGAGCAGTTCTTC
j_call: TRBJ2-1
d_call: .
clone_size: .
v_call: TRBV29-1